This TCR beta chain came from a study of T cells after yellow fever vaccination. Production of TCR cDNA was by 5'RACE template switching, which also added a universal primer site and UMIs. TCRdb re-called the 5' RACE reads with MiXCR, one entry per CDR3 protein. Of approximately 300,000 distinct CDR3 sequences in the sample, 7.5% to 9% were seen once. Notes on the study in general: Clones that expanded after primary vaccination mostly reappeared after the booster (around 96% CD4, 70% to 90% CD8). Contamination by abundant bulk-population clonotypes could be present in FACS-sorted repertoires.

This clonotype was seen a handful of times. Its cognate antigen is unknown. V shed 1 base and J 11 bases; nucleotides not matched to a gene: 3. This CDR3 contains 13 residues. Germline-derived CDR1 and CDR2 are SGHTA and FQGNSA. This TCR derives from a man between 18 and 35 years old who received the YFV17D yellow fever vaccine. This chain links TRBV7-2 with TRBJ2-4, with 9 bases identical to TRBD2. The input for sequencing was PBMCs, taken on the day of the first yellow fever vaccination. DNA of the CDR3: TGTGCCAGCAGCTTAGACGTAGCGGGGGTTCAGTACTTC. This gives the protein CASSLDVAGVQYF.